What follows are 27 T cell receptor beta chains derived from one specimen sequenced in a study of neoadjuvant anti-PD-1 for oral cavity cancer. The protocol was immunoSEQ multiplex PCR, while the TCRdb copy is restricted to in-frame clones and leaves out a portion. Among about 6,700 clones, over 65% were seen once, and the ten largest hold 2.5% to 3.5%. This specimen was PBMCs, taken before nivolumab (anti-PD-1) treatment. All receptors derive from a person aged 40 to 85 with oral cavity squamous cell carcinoma.

This clone was counted once. The rearrangement links TRBV5-4 to TRBJ2-5; D might be TRBD2 (6 bases). The CDR3 is 13 amino acids. In germline, CDR1 is SGHNT, CDR2 YYREEE (reference sequence). The V end lost 4 bases, the J end lost 2 bases, and 9 bases lay between the germline ends. For the CDR3, the DNA is TGTGCCAGCAGCCTGCGGGGACAAGAGACCCAGTACTTC. Translation: CASSLRGQETQYF.

This CDR3 is CASSEQGQTNYGYTF. For the CDR3, the DNA is TGCGCCAGCAGTGAACAGGGGCAAACTAACTATGGCTACACCTTC. The chain has TRBV10-2 and TRBJ1-2; 7 bases are shared with TRBD1. Germline V gene lookup returns CDR1 WSHSY and CDR2 SAAADI. J lost 0 bases, V lost 3 bases, and 4 bases had no gene match. CDR3 length equals 15 residues.

The J gene is TRBJ1-1, the V gene TRBV29-1, with 7 bases identical to TRBD1. The ends lost 4 bases at V and 0 bases at J; junction bases unmatched: 14. This CDR3 region has 17 residues. Germline V CDR1 and CDR2: SQVTM, ANQGSEA. CDR3: CSVGGWDRTRLNTEAFF. The CDR3 DNA follows: TGCAGCGTTGGAGGTTGGGACAGAACACGATTGAACACTGAAGCTTTCTTT.

The V and J genes are TRBV5-1 and TRBJ1-1, with D possibly TRBD1 on 5 matching bases. The CDR3 covers 16 residues. CDR1 is SGHRS and CDR2 is YFSETQ in the germline V gene. V was cut by 3 bases and J by 1 base, with 16 bases left in between. As DNA, the CDR3 is TGCGCCAGCAGCTCAATTGCAGGGCCTGGGAACACTGAAGCTTTCTTT. It encodes CASSSIAGPGNTEAFF.

This sequence joins TRBV7-6 and TRBJ1-1; D gene ambiguous. Trimming removed 5 bases at V and 5 bases at J, with 21 bases between. CDR1 and CDR2 (germline): SGHVS, FNYEAQ. The CDR3 is 16 amino acids. CDR3 sequence reads: CASSPGSGTTRTEAFF. Written as DNA, the CDR3 is TGTGCCAGCAGCCCTGGTAGTGGAACAACCCGAACTGAAGCTTTCTTT.

Only a few counts were recorded for this clone. V usage is TRBV7-8 and J usage is TRBJ2-5, with TRBD1 matching 7 bases. The CDR3 spans 17 residues. CDR1 and CDR2 from the germline V gene are SGHVS and FQNEAQ. J gave up 1 base and V 1 base, and 9 bases lay outside the gene matches. Written as DNA, the CDR3 is TGTGCCAGCAGCTTAGATAGGACAGGAACGTCCCAAGAGACCCAGTACTTC. This translates into CASSLDRTGTSQETQYF.

This rearrangement joins TRBV5-1 to TRBJ1-3, with no clear D. Trimming cost V 4 bases and J 2 bases, with 13 bases left between them. Per the germline V gene, CDR1 is SGHRS and CDR2 is YFSETQ. CDR3 length: 15 amino acids. The CDR3 reads CASSPDASPGNTIYF. Here the CDR3 DNA reads TGCGCCAGCAGCCCGGACGCATCGCCTGGAAACACCATATATTTT.

V gene TRBV19 combines with J gene TRBJ1-1, with 7 bases identical to TRBD1. The CDR3 totals 13 residues. Trimming removed 7 bases from V and 4 bases from J; junction bases left unmatched: 6. From germline, CDR1 is LNHDA and CDR2 SQIVND (reference sequence). CDR3 amino acids: CASNKQGPTEAFF. The CDR3 DNA is TGTGCCAGTAATAAACAGGGGCCCACTGAAGCTTTCTTT.

This clone has a handful of counts. This sequence joins TRBV19 and TRBJ1-1; D unresolved. Deletions cut 5 bases from V and 1 base from J, with 8 bases between. The CDR3 extends over 13 amino acids. Germline assignment: CDR1 LNHDA and CDR2 SQIVND (reference sequence). The CDR3 sequence: CASSSQTNTEAFF. The CDR3 DNA is TGTGCCAGTAGTTCACAGACGAACACTGAAGCTTTCTTT.

This clone was counted between two and nine times. The chain links TRBV4-1 to TRBJ1-2; D perhaps matches TRBD1 (6 bases). The CDR3 contains 17 residues. Germline CDR1 reads MGHRA; CDR2 reads YSYEKL. The V end was cut by 0 bases, the J end by 6 bases, with 20 bases between. The CDR3 DNA reads TGCGCCAGCAGCCAAGATCTCGGTTCCGGGGGCAACAATGGCTACACCTTC. Translation: CASSQDLGSGGNNGYTF.

This clone appeared a single time. The chain has TRBV7-2 and TRBJ1-3; D is uncertain. This CDR3 has 16 amino acids. Trimming cost V 3 bases and J 0 bases, with 12 bases left between them. CDR1 SGHTA and CDR2 FQGNSA come from the germline V gene. The CDR3 loop reads CASSFGVPGSGNTIYF. The CDR3 DNA sequence: TGTGCCAGCAGCTTTGGAGTCCCAGGCTCTGGAAACACCATATATTTT.

The chain couples TRBV29-1 to TRBJ1-1; 10 nucleotides line up with TRBD1. Trimming removed 1 base from V and 11 bases from J; junction bases left unmatched: 7. Germline V gene lookup returns CDR1 SQVTM and CDR2 ANQGSEA. CDR3 length: 13 residues. The CDR3 loop is CSVEGQGAFGAFF. CDR3 nucleotides: TGCAGCGTTGAAGGACAGGGGGCGTTCGGCGCTTTCTTT.

This clone was seen only a few times. V and J are TRBV10-3 and TRBJ1-6; perhaps TRBD1 as D (6 bases). Germline V gene data show CDR1 as ENHRY and CDR2 as SYGVKD. The V gene lost 4 bases and the J gene lost 10 bases, with 11 bases spanning the gap. This CDR3 contains 13 residues. In DNA, the CDR3 is TGTGCCATCAGTGGGTCCGGGGGCTCACCCCTCCACTTT. The encoded protein is CAISGSGGSPLHF.

V gene TRBV7-8 combines with J gene TRBJ2-5; 12 nucleotides match TRBD2. The CDR3 loop spans 17 amino acids. Germline-derived CDR1 and CDR2 are SGHVS and FQNEAQ. J lost 1 base, V lost 5 bases, and 8 bases had no gene match. This CDR3 reads CASSQGLAGPSQETQYF. For the CDR3, the DNA is TGTGCCAGCAGCCAGGGACTAGCGGGCCCATCCCAAGAGACCCAGTACTTC. Looking up the rest from reference TRBV7-8 and TRBJ2-5 gives the full variable domain: GAGVSQSPRYKVAKRGQDVALRCDPISGHVSLFWYQQALGQGPEFLTYFQNEAQLDKSGLPSDRFFAERPEGSVSTLKIQRTQQEDSAVYLCASSQGLAGPSQETQYFGPGTRLLVL.

The gene calls are TRBV6-1 and TRBJ2-7, with D maybe TRBD1 (5 bases). The germline V and J ends were trimmed by 1 base and 2 bases, with 12 bases remaining between them. Germline V gene sequence: CDR1 MNHNS, CDR2 SASEGT. CDR3 size: 15 residues. The CDR3 DNA is TGTGCCAGCAGTGAAGAGGGGCATGTTCCCTACGAGCAGTACTTC. It is translated as CASSEEGHVPYEQYF.

The rearrangement links TRBV5-4 to TRBJ2-2, with 8 bases aligning to TRBD2. The CDR3 totals 15 residues. Germline loops: CDR1 SGHNT, CDR2 YYREEE (reference sequence). V lost 0 bases and J lost 3; bases outside the gene matches: 1. DNA for the CDR3: TGTGCCAGCAGCTTGGCGGGGGGGCACACCGGGGAGCTGTTTTTT. Translated, it gives CASSLAGGHTGELFF.

V is TRBV6-5 and J is TRBJ2-7; D may be TRBD1 (5 bases). V was cut by 0 bases and J by 3 bases, with 9 bases left in between. Germline V lookup: CDR1 MNHEY, CDR2 SVGAGI. The CDR3 consists of 14 residues. The CDR3 is CASSYSGRDYEQYF. The CDR3, as DNA: TGTGCCAGCAGTTACTCCGGCAGGGACTACGAGCAGTACTTC.

The chain carries TRBV16 and TRBJ2-1; no firm D call. Germline assignment: CDR1 KGHSY and CDR2 FQNENV. V was pared by 4 bases and J by 5 bases, with 3 bases between. The CDR3 extends over 11 amino acids. The CDR3 sequence: CASSPNNEQFF. CDR3 sequence (DNA): TGTGCCAGCAGCCCTAACAATGAGCAGTTCTTC. The variable domain in full, completed from reference TRBV16 and TRBJ2-1, reads GEEVAQTPKHLVRGEGQKAKLYCAPIKGHSYVFWYQQVLKNEFKFLISFQNENVFDETGMPKERFSAKCLPNSPCSLEIQATKLEDSAVYFCASSPNNEQFFGPGTRLTVL.

This clone has just a few counts. V and J are TRBV6-1 and TRBJ1-1; D gene ambiguous. V lost 6 bases, J lost 3 bases, and 11 bases lay in between. Germline V gene lookup returns CDR1 MNHNS and CDR2 SASEGT. The CDR3 extends over 13 amino acids. The CDR3 nucleotides are TGTGCCAGCAGCAAGGAGGTGTACACTGAAGCTTTCTTT. It codes for CASSKEVYTEAFF.

J is TRBJ2-7 and V is TRBV7-9; no reliable D call. From germline, CDR1 is SEHNR and CDR2 FQNEAQ (reference sequence). Trimming took 3 bases from V and 5 from J, leaving 11 bases between them. This CDR3 has 13 residues. This CDR3 reads CASSFAELHEQYF. The CDR3 DNA is TGTGCCAGCAGCTTCGCAGAGCTCCACGAGCAGTACTTC. Looking up the rest from reference TRBV7-9 and TRBJ2-7 gives the full variable domain: DTGVSQNPRHKITKRGQNVTFRCDPISEHNRLYWYRQTLGQGPEFLTYFQNEAQLEKSRLLSDRFSAERPKGSFSTLEIQRTEQGDSAMYLCASSFAELHEQYFGPGTRLTVT.

This chain joins TRBV29-1 and TRBJ2-7, with a weak D call TRBD2 (6 bases). This CDR3 spans 14 amino acids. V was pared by 4 bases and J by 0 bases, with 13 bases between. The V gene's germline CDR1 is SQVTM and CDR2 ANQGSEA. The CDR3 DNA reads TGCAGCGTTGCTGGGGGGAAGAGCTCCTACGAGCAGTACTTC. This gives the protein CSVAGGKSSYEQYF.

This clone came up once. The rearrangement joins TRBV5-1 to TRBJ2-5, with TRBD2 identical over 9 bases. The trim removed 3 bases at V and 2 bases at J, leaving 8 bases unmatched. Per the germline V gene, CDR1 is SGHRS and CDR2 is YFSETQ. This CDR3 region has 16 residues. CDR3 loop: CASSSEPSGGQETQYF. CDR3 in DNA: TGCGCCAGCAGCTCAGAGCCCAGCGGGGGGCAAGAGACCCAGTACTTC.

The chain is built from TRBV27 and TRBJ1-2; the D is unclear. Germline values: CDR1 MNHEY, CDR2 SMNVEV (reference sequence). CDR3 length: 16 amino acids. Trimming took off 5 bases at V and 0 bases at J, with 16 bases between the two ends. CDR3 sequence (DNA): TGTGCCAGCAGTCCGGACCTGCTTGGGACTAACTATGGCTACACCTTC. Translation: CASSPDLLGTNYGYTF.

In nucleotides, the CDR3 is TGTGCCAGTAGTATCCGCGGGGGCTTGAACACTGAAGCTTTCTTT. This translates into CASSIRGGLNTEAFF. The rearrangement joins TRBV19 to TRBJ1-1, with D possibly being TRBD1 (6 bases). The V end lost 3 bases, the J end lost 0 bases, and 11 bases lay between the germline ends. Germline V gene sequence: CDR1 LNHDA, CDR2 SQIVND (reference sequence). There are 15 residues in the CDR3.

The V gene is TRBV6-5, the J gene TRBJ2-5; TRBD1 aligns across 8 bases. CDR1 is MNHEY, CDR2 SVGAGI, per germline. V trimming: 0 bases; J trimming: 5 bases; junction bases outside the gene matches: 8. The CDR3 sequence is 16 residues long. The CDR3: CASSYSGRGHAETQYF. CDR3 bases: TGTGCCAGCAGTTACTCCGGCAGGGGGCACGCGGAGACCCAGTACTTC.

The rearrangement joins TRBV15 to TRBJ2-1; D assignment may be TRBD1 or TRBD2 (6 bases each). Germline CDR1 and CDR2: LNHNV and YYDKDF (reference sequence). Trimming removed 1 base from V and 9 bases from J, with 13 bases in between. This CDR3 has 14 amino acids. The CDR3 DNA reads TGTGCCACCAGCAGAGGGGTAGGGGGAGGTGAGCAGTTCTTC. Its protein is CATSRGVGGGEQFF.

The rearrangement joins TRBV6-1 to TRBJ1-6, with 10 bases fitting TRBD1. The CDR3 length is 14 residues. The V segment lost 6 bases and the J segment 7 bases; nucleotides outside the gene matches: 3. Germline CDR1 is MNHNS and CDR2 is SASEGT. CDR3 DNA: TGTGCCAGCAGCGGGGGACAGGGGAATTCACCCCTCCACTTT. Residues: CASSGGQGNSPLHF.